This T cell receptor (beta chain) was recorded in a study of post-analysis software for immune sequencing data. The TCR beta cDNA libraries carried unique molecular identifiers. T cells numbering about 0.95 to 11 million gave rise to a few hundred thousand cDNA molecules. From the PCR reads, TCRdb called clonotypes with MiXCR, one entry per CDR3 protein. This sample yields approximately 440,000 distinct CDR3 sequences, of which over 35% are seen a single time; 9% to 13% belongs to the top ten. This CDR3 has 15 residues. Germline lookup yields CDR1 SQVTM and CDR2 ANQGSEA. V lost 4 bases and J lost 5, with 20 bases in between. Study observations and caveats: People with multiple sclerosis had a significantly lower normalized Chao1 diversity than controls did. Roughly 5 TRBV segments, TRBV5-6, TRBV5-1 and TRBV20-1 among them, were found more frequent in patients than controls.

Regarding this clonotype: Its antigen is still unknown.

This receptor was taken from a girl aged 5 to 17 with multiple sclerosis. Specimen: blood. The rearrangement uses TRBV29-1 and TRBJ2-5; TRBD1 is a possible D gene (6 bases). In nucleotides, the CDR3 is TGCAGCGTTGTTGGTCAGGGGCGCGTTATGGAGACCCAGTACTTC. Its protein product is CSVVGQGRVMETQYF.